This T cell receptor (beta chain) was sequenced in a study of Ad26.COV2.S vaccination and SARS-CoV-2 variants. Study overall: Ad26.COV2.S was injected intramuscularly once or twice, 56 days apart.

Many counts were recorded for this clone. Treatment described: 15 to 20 received Ad26.COV2.S at low or high dose, single or two shots; 5 received placebo; per-sample allocation not given. Sample collection was performed on day 63 after the first vaccine or placebo injection. The CDR3 is 16 amino acids. V lost 2 bases and J lost 3; bases outside the gene matches: 7. Germline V gene data show CDR1 as LGHNA and CDR2 as YSLEER. Generated by immunoSEQ multiplex PCR, the TCRdb table keeps only in-frame clones and is missing some. Of roughly 400,000 clones listed, 92% are singletons. This sequence originates from a person aged 18 to 59 who received the Ad26.COV2.S COVID-19 vaccine or a placebo. This material consisted of peripheral blood, taken in a trial of Ad26.COV2.S vaccine versus placebo. The chain carries TRBV4-3 and TRBJ1-1; TRBD1 matches 9 bases. CDR3 amino acids: CASSQSPTGGYTEAFF. The CDR3 DNA sequence: TGCGCCAGCAGCCAATCTCCGACAGGGGGTTACACTGAAGCTTTCTTT.